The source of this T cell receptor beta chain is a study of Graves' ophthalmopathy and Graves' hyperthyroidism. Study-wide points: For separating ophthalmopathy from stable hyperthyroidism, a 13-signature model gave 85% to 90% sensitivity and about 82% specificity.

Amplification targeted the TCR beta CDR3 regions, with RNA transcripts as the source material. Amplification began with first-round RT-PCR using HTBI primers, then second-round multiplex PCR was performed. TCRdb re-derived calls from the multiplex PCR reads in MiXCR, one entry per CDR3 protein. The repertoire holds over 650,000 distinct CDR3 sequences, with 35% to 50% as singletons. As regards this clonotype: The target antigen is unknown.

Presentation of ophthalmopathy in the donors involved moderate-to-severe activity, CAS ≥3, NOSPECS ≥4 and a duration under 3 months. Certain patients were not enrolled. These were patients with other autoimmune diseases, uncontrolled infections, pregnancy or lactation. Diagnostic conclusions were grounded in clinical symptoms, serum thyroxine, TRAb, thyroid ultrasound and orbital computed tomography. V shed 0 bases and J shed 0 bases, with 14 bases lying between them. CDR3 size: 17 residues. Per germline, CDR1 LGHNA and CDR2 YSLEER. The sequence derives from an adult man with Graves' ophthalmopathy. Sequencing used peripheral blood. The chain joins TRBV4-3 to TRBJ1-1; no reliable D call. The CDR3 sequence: CASSQEDGGRMNTEAFF. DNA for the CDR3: TGCGCCAGCAGCCAAGAGGATGGAGGCAGGATGAACACTGAAGCTTTCTTT.